The clone carrying this T cell receptor (beta chain) was counted a few times. Its antigen is as yet unknown. Clones were sequenced by immunoSEQ multiplex PCR, and TCRdb holds only the in-frame ones, with some missing. The table has about 70,000 clones, approximately 80% seen once; the top ten hold approximately 0.73%. This CDR3 is built from 16 residues. V lost 0 bases and J 6 bases, leaving 17 bases between the germline ends. The germline CDR1 and CDR2 sequences are WSHSY and SAAADI. These data come from a study of T cell clones after liver transplantation. Study-wide background: Pre-transplant mixed lymphocyte reactions yielded third-party-reactive TCRbeta sequences as comparators for graft-donor-reactive sequences. Subjects received no induction therapy and standard immunosuppression until randomization at 12-24 months post-transplant.

CD3+CD4+ and CD3+CD8+ cells were FACS-sorted from thawed unstimulated PBMCs. Study conclusions and caveats: These preliminary findings come from unstandardized post-transplant sampling times.

This chain uses TRBV10-2 with TRBJ1-2, with a weak D call TRBD1 (6 bases). The sequencing used CD4+ T cells from blood, collected 12 months after liver transplant. The TCR comes from a human patient who received a liver transplant. Some T cells may be provided by the graft donor. The CDR3 here is CASSESMRQGWHGYTF. The CDR3 nucleotides are TGCGCCAGCAGTGAGTCGATGAGGCAGGGGTGGCATGGCTACACCTTC.